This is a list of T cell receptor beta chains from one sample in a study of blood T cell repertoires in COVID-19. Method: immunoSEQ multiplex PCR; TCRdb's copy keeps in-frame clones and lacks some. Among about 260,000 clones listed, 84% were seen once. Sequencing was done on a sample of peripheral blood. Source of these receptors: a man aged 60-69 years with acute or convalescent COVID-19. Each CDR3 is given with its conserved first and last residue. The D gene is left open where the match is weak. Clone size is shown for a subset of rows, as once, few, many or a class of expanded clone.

cdr3_aa: CASSHEAGEGNIQYF
cdr3_nt: TGCGCCAGCAGCCACGAAGCGGGGGAAGGAAACATTCAGTACTTC
clone_size: NA
d_call: TRBD2
v_call: TRBV4-1
j_call: TRBJ2-4

cdr3_aa: CATSDLPGQGTNTEAFF
cdr3_nt: TGTGCCACCAGTGATCTCCCGGGACAGGGGACGAACACTGAAGCTTTCTTT
clone_size: NA
d_call: TRBD1
v_call: TRBV24-1
j_call: TRBJ1-1

cdr3_aa: CASSSGQSGNTIYF
cdr3_nt: TGTGCCAGCAGTTCAGGACAATCCGGAAACACCATATATTTT
clone_size: NA
d_call: NA
v_call: TRBV28
j_call: TRBJ1-3

cdr3_aa: CASTSRGTGPQSYGYTF
cdr3_nt: TGTGCCAGTACCTCTCGAGGGACAGGGCCTCAATCCTATGGCTACACCTTC
clone_size: NA
d_call: TRBD1
v_call: TRBV19
j_call: TRBJ1-2

cdr3_aa: CASSEFSGFEQFF
cdr3_nt: TGTGCCAGCAGCGAGTTTAGCGGATTTGAGCAGTTCTTC
clone_size: NA
d_call: NA
v_call: TRBV6-4
j_call: TRBJ2-1

cdr3_aa: CASSLGGRASGANVLTF
cdr3_nt: TGTGCCAGCAGCTTAGGGGGCAGAGCCTCTGGGGCCAACGTCCTGACTTTC
clone_size: once
d_call: NA
v_call: TRBV7-2
j_call: TRBJ2-6

cdr3_aa: CASSTGLSYEQYF
cdr3_nt: TGTGCCAGTAGTACGGGACTGAGCTACGAGCAGTACTTC
clone_size: NA
d_call: NA
v_call: TRBV19
j_call: TRBJ2-7

cdr3_aa: CASPVQREGTGELFF
cdr3_nt: TGTGCCAGTCCCGTACAGCGGGAGGGGACCGGGGAGCTGTTTTTT
clone_size: NA
d_call: NA
v_call: TRBV21-1
j_call: TRBJ2-2

cdr3_aa: CSALTDGYTF
cdr3_nt: TGCAGCGCCTTGACAGATGGCTACACCTTC
clone_size: few
d_call: NA
v_call: TRBV29-1
j_call: TRBJ1-2

cdr3_aa: CASSPRIMGRFNQPQHF
cdr3_nt: TGTGCCAGCAGTCCGAGAATTATGGGGAGATTCAATCAGCCCCAGCATTTT
clone_size: NA
d_call: NA
v_call: TRBV2
j_call: TRBJ1-5

cdr3_aa: CASSLGQAQYF
cdr3_nt: TGTGCCAGCAGTCTCGGACAGGCTCAGTACTTC
clone_size: NA
d_call: TRBD1
v_call: TRBV28
j_call: TRBJ2-7

cdr3_aa: CASSLAQGKETQYF
cdr3_nt: TGCGCCAGCAGCTTGGCCCAGGGGAAAGAGACCCAGTACTTC
clone_size: NA
d_call: NA
v_call: TRBV5-1
j_call: TRBJ2-5

cdr3_aa: CASSRRGNTGELFF
cdr3_nt: TGTGCCAGCAGTCGGAGGGGGAACACCGGGGAGCTGTTTTTT
clone_size: few
d_call: NA
v_call: TRBV6-5
j_call: TRBJ2-2

cdr3_aa: CASSSSGTSDNEQFF
cdr3_nt: TGCGCCAGCAGCAGTTCCGGGACTAGCGATAATGAGCAGTTCTTC
clone_size: NA
d_call: TRBD2
v_call: TRBV5-1
j_call: TRBJ2-1

cdr3_aa: CASSLGPQGYEQYF
cdr3_nt: TGTGCCAGCAGCTTGGGTCCACAGGGATACGAGCAGTACTTC
clone_size: NA
d_call: NA
v_call: TRBV13
j_call: TRBJ2-7

cdr3_aa: CASTHRGHDYEQYF
cdr3_nt: TGTGCCAGCACCCACAGGGGGCATGACTACGAGCAGTACTTC
clone_size: NA
d_call: TRBD1
v_call: TRBV5-8
j_call: TRBJ2-7

cdr3_aa: CASSYSAVYSYEQYF
cdr3_nt: TGTGCCAGCAGTTACTCGGCAGTTTATTCCTACGAGCAGTACTTC
clone_size: NA
d_call: NA
v_call: TRBV6-2/TRBV6-3
j_call: TRBJ2-7

cdr3_aa: CASSLRTGENTEAFF
cdr3_nt: TGTGCCAGCAGTCTTCGGACAGGGGAGAACACTGAAGCTTTCTTT
clone_size: NA
d_call: TRBD1
v_call: TRBV25-1
j_call: TRBJ1-1

cdr3_aa: CASSIERDSRGNTIYF
cdr3_nt: TGTGCCAGTAGTATAGAACGGGACTCCAGAGGAAACACCATATATTTT
clone_size: once
d_call: NA
v_call: TRBV19
j_call: TRBJ1-3

cdr3_aa: CASSPTLAKNIQYF
cdr3_nt: TGTGCCAGCAGCCCGACATTAGCCAAAAACATTCAGTACTTC
clone_size: NA
d_call: NA
v_call: TRBV4-2
j_call: TRBJ2-4

cdr3_aa: CASSRQGRAEAFF
cdr3_nt: TGTGCCAGCAGCAGACAGGGGCGAGCTGAAGCTTTCTTT
clone_size: NA
d_call: TRBD1
v_call: TRBV7-2
j_call: TRBJ1-1

cdr3_aa: CAWNPGGPRPNQPQHF
cdr3_nt: TGTGCCTGGAACCCCGGGGGACCGAGACCCAATCAGCCCCAGCATTTT
clone_size: NA
d_call: NA
v_call: TRBV30
j_call: TRBJ1-5

cdr3_aa: CASSDRQGGTDTQYF
cdr3_nt: TGCGCCAGCAGTGATAGACAGGGCGGCACAGATACGCAGTATTTT
clone_size: NA
d_call: TRBD1
v_call: TRBV10-1
j_call: TRBJ2-3

cdr3_aa: CASLSRSGTYEQYF
cdr3_nt: TGTGCCAGCCTGTCCCGCAGCGGGACGTACGAGCAGTACTTC
clone_size: NA
d_call: TRBD2
v_call: TRBV6-6
j_call: TRBJ2-7

cdr3_aa: CASSRGWDIYGYTF
cdr3_nt: TGCGCCAGCAGCCGCGGTTGGGACATCTATGGCTACACCTTC
clone_size: once
d_call: NA
v_call: TRBV4-1
j_call: TRBJ1-2

cdr3_aa: CASSLQGTQGVDSPLHF
cdr3_nt: TGCGCCAGCAGCCTTCAAGGCACCCAGGGTGTTGATTCACCCCTCCACTTT
clone_size: NA
d_call: NA
v_call: TRBV5-1
j_call: TRBJ1-6

cdr3_aa: CASSLFSGDGTTDTQYF
cdr3_nt: TGTGCCAGCAGTTTATTTTCCGGGGATGGGACTACAGATACGCAGTATTTT
clone_size: NA
d_call: NA
v_call: TRBV27
j_call: TRBJ2-3

cdr3_aa: CASSQEQGRAYEQYF
cdr3_nt: TGCGCCAGCAGCCAAGAACAAGGGAGGGCCTACGAGCAGTACTTC
clone_size: few
d_call: TRBD2
v_call: TRBV4-3
j_call: TRBJ2-7

cdr3_aa: CASSRQGSNYGYTF
cdr3_nt: TGTGCCAGCAGCCGACAGGGGAGTAACTATGGCTACACCTTC
clone_size: NA
d_call: TRBD1
v_call: TRBV3-1/TRBV3-2
j_call: TRBJ1-2

cdr3_aa: CAWSVLSSGELFF
cdr3_nt: TGTGCCTGGAGTGTACTTTCATCCGGGGAGCTGTTTTTT
clone_size: NA
d_call: NA
v_call: TRBV30
j_call: TRBJ2-2

cdr3_aa: CASSTEGQGSYEQYF
cdr3_nt: TGCGCCAGCAGCACAGAGGGACAGGGCTCCTACGAGCAGTACTTC
clone_size: NA
d_call: TRBD1
v_call: TRBV5-1
j_call: TRBJ2-7

cdr3_aa: CASSLESGRAYIQYF
cdr3_nt: TGTGCCAGCAGCTTAGAGAGCGGGAGGGCGTACATTCAGTACTTC
clone_size: NA
d_call: TRBD2
v_call: TRBV7-2
j_call: TRBJ2-4

cdr3_aa: CASSPGTGGNNEQFF
cdr3_nt: TGTGCCAGCAGCCCCGGGACAGGGGGCAACAATGAGCAGTTCTTC
clone_size: NA
d_call: TRBD1
v_call: TRBV6-5
j_call: TRBJ2-1

cdr3_aa: CSVVVLTGDTQYF
cdr3_nt: TGCAGCGTTGTGGTTCTAACCGGAGATACGCAGTATTTT
clone_size: NA
d_call: NA
v_call: TRBV29-1
j_call: TRBJ2-3

cdr3_aa: CASSPTGIGSGNTIYF
cdr3_nt: TGTGCCAGTAGTCCGACAGGGATCGGCTCTGGAAACACCATATATTTT
clone_size: NA
d_call: TRBD1
v_call: TRBV19
j_call: TRBJ1-3

cdr3_aa: CASSLGLAGPESYEQYF
cdr3_nt: TGTGCCAGCAGCTTGGGACTAGCGGGCCCGGAGTCCTACGAGCAGTACTTC
clone_size: NA
d_call: TRBD2
v_call: TRBV5-4
j_call: TRBJ2-7

cdr3_aa: CAWSGGGSGNTIYF
cdr3_nt: TGTGCCTGGAGTGGGGGGGGAAGTGGAAACACCATATATTTT
clone_size: NA
d_call: NA
v_call: TRBV30
j_call: TRBJ1-3

cdr3_aa: CASSPTGTGGRDTQYF
cdr3_nt: TGTGCCAGCAGCCCGACCGGGACAGGGGGAAGAGATACGCAGTATTTT
clone_size: NA
d_call: TRBD1
v_call: TRBV28
j_call: TRBJ2-3

cdr3_aa: CASSLRDRQETQYF
cdr3_nt: TGTGCCAGCAGCTTACGGGACAGACAAGAGACCCAGTACTTC
clone_size: NA
d_call: TRBD1
v_call: TRBV7-8
j_call: TRBJ2-5

cdr3_aa: CSVEDLAGVYF
cdr3_nt: TGCAGCGTTGAAGATCTAGCGGGAGTGTACTTC
clone_size: NA
d_call: TRBD2
v_call: TRBV29-1
j_call: TRBJ2-4

cdr3_aa: CASSLTENTEAFF
cdr3_nt: TGTGCCAGCAGCCTGACAGAGAACACTGAAGCTTTCTTT
clone_size: NA
d_call: NA
v_call: TRBV28
j_call: TRBJ1-1

cdr3_aa: CASSVVGTVNTEAFF
cdr3_nt: TGTGCCAGCAGCGTAGTGGGGACAGTGAACACTGAAGCTTTCTTT
clone_size: once
d_call: TRBD1
v_call: TRBV9
j_call: TRBJ1-1

cdr3_aa: CASSGIAGSQETQYF
cdr3_nt: TGTGCCAGTAGTGGCATAGCGGGGAGCCAAGAGACCCAGTACTTC
clone_size: once
d_call: TRBD2
v_call: TRBV19
j_call: TRBJ2-5

cdr3_aa: CASSATRGYGSPLHF
cdr3_nt: TGTGCCAGCAGCGCTACCAGGGGGTACGGATCACCCCTCCACTTT
clone_size: NA
d_call: TRBD1
v_call: TRBV2
j_call: TRBJ1-6

cdr3_aa: CASSHYNQPQHF
cdr3_nt: TGTGCCAGCAGCCACTACAATCAGCCCCAGCATTTT
clone_size: NA
d_call: NA
v_call: TRBV2
j_call: TRBJ1-5

cdr3_aa: CASSSGPSLYEQYF
cdr3_nt: TGTGCCAGCAGTTCGGGTCCGTCTCTCTACGAGCAGTACTTC
clone_size: NA
d_call: NA
v_call: TRBV28
j_call: TRBJ2-7

cdr3_aa: CASSFRQGENTEAFF
cdr3_nt: TGTGCCAGCAGCTTTCGACAGGGGGAGAACACTGAAGCTTTCTTT
clone_size: few
d_call: TRBD1
v_call: TRBV11-2
j_call: TRBJ1-1